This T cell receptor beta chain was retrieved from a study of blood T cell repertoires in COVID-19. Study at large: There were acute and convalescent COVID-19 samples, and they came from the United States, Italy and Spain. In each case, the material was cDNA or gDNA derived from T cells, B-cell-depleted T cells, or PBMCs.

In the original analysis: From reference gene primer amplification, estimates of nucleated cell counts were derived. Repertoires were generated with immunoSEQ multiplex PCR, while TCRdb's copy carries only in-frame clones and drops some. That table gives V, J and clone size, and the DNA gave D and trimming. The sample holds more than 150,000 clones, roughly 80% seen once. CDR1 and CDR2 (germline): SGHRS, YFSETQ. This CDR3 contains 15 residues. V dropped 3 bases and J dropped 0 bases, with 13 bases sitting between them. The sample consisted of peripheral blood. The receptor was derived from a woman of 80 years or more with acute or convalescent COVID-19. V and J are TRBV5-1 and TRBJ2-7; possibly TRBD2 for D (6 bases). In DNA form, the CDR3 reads TGCGCCAGCAGCTCGATTCTGGGGGGCTCCTACGAGCAGTACTTC. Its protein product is CASSSILGGSYEQYF. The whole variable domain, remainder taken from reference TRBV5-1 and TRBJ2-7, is KAGVTQTPRYLIKTRGQQVTLSCSPISGHRSVSWYQQTPGQGLQFLFEYFSETQRNKGNFPGRFSGRQFSNSRSEMNVSTLELGDSALYLCASSSILGGSYEQYFGPGTRLTVT.